A single sample is the source of the 26 T cell receptor beta chains below, sequenced in a study of T cell responses to AZD1222 COVID-19 vaccine. The table came from immunoSEQ multiplex PCR; TCRdb's copy has only in-frame clones and leaves some out. This table has roughly 150,000 clones, roughly 91% appearing once. Sequencing was performed on peripheral blood, taken on day 0 of AZD1222 vaccination. These receptors all stem from an adult in good health.

For the CDR3, the DNA is TGTGCCTGGAGCGCCCGGGATGGTCAGCCCCAGCATTTT. Its protein product is CAWSARDGQPQHF. V gene TRBV30 combines with J gene TRBJ1-5; D is unclear. CDR1 and CDR2 (germline): GTSNPN, SVGIG (reference sequence). The CDR3 runs to 13 residues. V lost 3 bases to trimming and J lost 6 bases, with 12 bases between them.

The chain couples TRBV6-5 to TRBJ2-1; D unresolved. V lost 5 bases to trimming and J lost 5 bases, with 1 base between them. The CDR3 covers 10 residues. Germline V gives CDR1 MNHEY, CDR2 SVGAGI. DNA of the CDR3: TGTGCCAGCAGTAACAATGAGCAGTTCTTC. It yields the protein CASSNNEQFF.

The chain is built from TRBV9 and TRBJ2-2, with D uncertain. From germline, CDR1 is SGDLS and CDR2 YYNGEE. Trimming shortened V by 0 bases and J by 2 bases, and 5 bases separated the two germline ends. This CDR3 has 14 amino acids. The CDR3: CASSVVLNTGELFF. The CDR3 nucleotides read TGTGCCAGCAGCGTAGTCTTAAACACCGGGGAGCTGTTTTTT.

This clone was picked up a small number of times. The chain has TRBV5-1 and TRBJ2-7; perhaps TRBD2 as D (6 bases). The ends were cut back, 4 bases at V and 0 bases at J, with 14 bases in the middle. The CDR3 contains 15 residues. Germline-derived CDR1 and CDR2 are SGHRS and YFSETQ. The CDR3 nucleotides read TGCGCCAGCAGCGCCCTACCGACTAGCTCCTACGAGCAGTACTTC. Translating gives CASSALPTSSYEQYF.

This chain joins TRBV18 and TRBJ1-4; possibly TRBD1 for D (5 bases). This CDR3 is 15 amino acids long. In germline, CDR1 is KGHSH, CDR2 LQKENI. V was clipped by 0 bases and J by 8 bases, with 13 bases between them. The CDR3 DNA reads TGTGCCAGCTCACCACCGTCAGGGTTTTACGAAAAACTGTTTTTT. Amino acids: CASSPPSGFYEKLFF.

This clone was detected once. The chain is built from TRBV27 and TRBJ1-5, with no clear D. Trimming removed 8 bases from V and 5 bases from J, with 13 bases in between. In germline, CDR1 is MNHEY, CDR2 SMNVEV (reference sequence). This CDR3 is 13 amino acids long. Here the CDR3 DNA reads TGTGCCAGCCGAAGCGGTTCCCATCAGCCCCAGCATTTT. Translation: CASRSGSHQPQHF.

In this sample, this clone turned up a few times. The gene calls are TRBV4-3 and TRBJ2-5; D unclear. The germline CDR1 and CDR2 sequences are LGHNA and YSLEER. The V and J ends lost 1 base and 2 bases respectively, with 11 bases between them. CDR3 length equals 15 residues. This CDR3 is CASSQGLGLQETQYF. The CDR3 bases are TGCGCCAGCAGCCAAGGTCTTGGTCTTCAAGAGACCCAGTACTTC.

The chain joins TRBV9 to TRBJ1-2, with a possible D match to TRBD1 (5 bases). V dropped 3 bases and J dropped 3 bases, with 12 bases sitting between them. This CDR3 spans 14 amino acids. Germline V gene lookup returns CDR1 SGDLS and CDR2 YYNGEE. CDR3 sequence: CASSGPRVYYGYTF. DNA for the CDR3: TGTGCCAGCAGCGGACCCAGGGTATACTATGGCTACACCTTC.

The chain combines TRBV7-3 with TRBJ2-2; 8 positions match TRBD1. The CDR3 has 14 residues. V lost 3 bases, J lost 7 bases, and 4 bases stayed unmatched. Germline CDR1 reads SGHTA; CDR2 reads FQGTGA. The CDR3 DNA sequence: TGTGCCAGCAGCTTTGACAGGGGAGTCGGGGAGCTGTTTTTT. Translating it yields CASSFDRGVGELFF.

The V and J genes are TRBV11-2 and TRBJ1-1; unclear D gene. Germline V gene sequence: CDR1 SGHAT, CDR2 FQNNGV. V dropped 3 bases and J dropped 4 bases, with 12 bases sitting between them. This CDR3 spans 14 amino acids. CDR3 region: CASSFWGASTEAFF. The DNA for the CDR3 is TGTGCCAGCAGCTTTTGGGGTGCGAGCACTGAAGCTTTCTTT.

This clone was counted a single time. This rearrangement joins TRBV6-5 to TRBJ1-2; 7 positions match TRBD1. V lost 2 bases and J lost 3; bases outside the gene matches: 6. The CDR3 has 15 residues. Germline loops: CDR1 MNHEY, CDR2 SVGAGI. Written as DNA, the CDR3 is TGTGCCAGCAGTTACAGCCGGACAGGCTACTATGGCTACACCTTC. Amino acid sequence: CASSYSRTGYYGYTF.

This chain joins TRBV30 and TRBJ2-7; D gene ambiguous. There are 16 residues in the CDR3. The germline V gene encodes CDR1 GTSNPN and CDR2 SVGIG (reference sequence). Trimming removed 3 bases from V and 3 bases from J, with 21 bases in between. Here the CDR3 DNA reads TGTGCCTGGAGGCTGGGCTTTAGGGATCGCGGCTACGAGCAGTACTTC. This codes for CAWRLGFRDRGYEQYF.

This rearrangement joins TRBV2 to TRBJ1-2, with D unresolved. V lost 1 base and J 7 bases, leaving 7 bases between the germline ends. This CDR3 has 12 amino acids. Germline V gene data show CDR1 as SNHLY and CDR2 as FYNNEI. The CDR3 spells CASSEGGSGYTF. The CDR3 DNA reads TGTGCCAGCAGTGAAGGTGGGTCTGGCTACACCTTC. The full variable domain, with the rest looked up from reference TRBV2 and TRBJ1-2, is EPEVTQTPSHQVTQMGQEVILRCVPISNHLYFYWYRQILGQKVEFLVSFYNNEISEKSEIFDDQFSVERPDGSNFTLKIRSTKLEDSAMYFCASSEGGSGYTFGSGTRLTVV.

This clone showed up just once. The CDR3 region is CASSLVGRSPAFF. Written as DNA, the CDR3 is TGCGCCAGCAGCTTGGTAGGGCGGTCGCCAGCTTTCTTT. V usage is TRBV5-1 and J usage is TRBJ1-1, with D unclear. Germline values: CDR1 SGHRS, CDR2 YFSETQ. Trimming removed 0 bases from V and 10 bases from J, with 13 bases in between. The CDR3 has 13 residues.

The V gene is TRBV2, the J gene TRBJ2-3; D is tentatively TRBD1 or TRBD2 (5 bases each). The germline V gene has CDR1 SNHLY and CDR2 FYNNEI. V was trimmed by 6 bases and J by 0 bases, leaving 10 bases between them. This CDR3 is built from 14 residues. CDR3 sequence (DNA): TGTGCCAGCAGAGGCTGGGGGAGCACAGATACGCAGTATTTT. Residues: CASRGWGSTDTQYF.

The chain links TRBV7-3 to TRBJ1-1; 8 nucleotides align to TRBD1. Germline CDR1 SGHTA, CDR2 FQGTGA. J was trimmed by 6 bases and V by 0 bases; bases with no gene match: 3. The CDR3 totals 14 residues. The CDR3 reads CASSLTQDRAEAFF. CDR3 nucleotides: TGTGCCAGCAGCTTAACCCAGGACAGGGCTGAAGCTTTCTTT.

The chain employs TRBV6-2 or TRBV6-3 and TRBJ1-1, with 7 bases that match TRBD1. Germline V lookup: CDR1 MNHEY, CDR2 SVGEGT. The CDR3 loop spans 15 amino acids. V shed 5 bases, J shed 1 base, and the junction held 7 bases outside the gene matches. The CDR3 protein is CASSPRSGGNTEAFF. CDR3 sequence (DNA): TGTGCCAGCAGTCCCCGCTCAGGGGGGAACACTGAAGCTTTCTTT.

This clone was observed a few times. CDR3 DNA sequence: TGTGCCAGCAGCTTGTCGGGAACCAATGAAAAACTGTTTTTT. Amino acids: CASSLSGTNEKLFF. The J gene is TRBJ1-4, the V gene TRBV5-4; D call uncertain. The V gene's germline CDR1 is SGHNT and CDR2 YYREEE (reference sequence). The CDR3 consists of 14 residues. The V gene lost 1 base and the J gene lost 5 bases, with 9 bases spanning the gap.

This clone appeared once. The chain is built from TRBV7-3 and TRBJ2-1; possibly TRBD1 or TRBD2 for D (5 bases each). The germline V and J ends were trimmed by 1 base and 1 base, with 8 bases remaining between them. This CDR3 region has 15 residues. Germline CDR1 reads SGHTA; CDR2 reads FQGTGA. CDR3 sequence: CASSLIGASYNEQFF. The DNA of the CDR3 is TGTGCCAGCAGCTTAATCGGGGCTTCCTACAATGAGCAGTTCTTC. Looking up the rest from reference TRBV7-3 and TRBJ2-1 gives the full variable domain: GAGVSQTPSNKVTEKGKYVELRCDPISGHTALYWYRQSLGQGPEFLIYFQGTGAADDSGLPNDRFFAVRPEGSVSTLKIQRTERGDSAVYLCASSLIGASYNEQFFGPGTRLTVL.

The chain recombines TRBV12-3 or TRBV12-4 with TRBJ1-1; D remains ambiguous. This CDR3 is built from 13 residues. Trimming removed 10 bases from V and 8 bases from J, with 20 bases in between. The CDR3 spells CATSRVSYGEAFF. CDR3 sequence (DNA): TGTGCCACCTCTCGGGTCTCGTACGGAGAAGCTTTCTTT.

V gene TRBV29-1 combines with J gene TRBJ1-4; D perhaps matches TRBD1 (5 bases). CDR3 size: 16 residues. CDR1 is SQVTM, CDR2 ANQGSEA, per germline. Trimming stripped 6 bases from V and 2 bases from J, with 19 bases between. CDR3 region: CSVGTSRSGTNEKLFF. CDR3 nucleotides: TGCAGCGTCGGGACCTCCCGATCTGGTACTAATGAAAAACTGTTTTTT. Full variable domain (missing parts from reference TRBV29-1 and TRBJ1-4): SAVISQKPSRDICQRGTSLTIQCQVDSQVTMMFWYRQQPGQSLTLIATANQGSEATYESGFVIDKFPISRPNLTFSTLTVSNMSPEDSSIYLCSVGTSRSGTNEKLFFGSGTQLSVL.

The rearrangement uses TRBV5-1 and TRBJ2-7, with 9 bases identical to TRBD1. Trimming at V came to 5 bases and at J to 6 bases, leaving 6 bases not matched to a gene. Per germline, CDR1 SGHRS and CDR2 YFSETQ. The CDR3 is 13 residues long. The CDR3 reads CASRWDREGEQYF. DNA for the CDR3: TGCGCCAGCAGATGGGACAGGGAAGGCGAGCAGTACTTC.

The gene calls are TRBV28 and TRBJ1-1, with no clear D. Per the germline V gene, CDR1 is MDHEN and CDR2 is SYDVKM. Trimming pared 10 bases from V and 1 base from J, leaving 13 bases between. The length of the CDR3 is 13 residues. The CDR3 DNA reads as TGTGCCACGAGGCCCCCATCGAACACTGAAGCTTTCTTT. Translated: CATRPPSNTEAFF. Variable domain in full (rest from reference TRBV28 and TRBJ1-1): DVKVTQSSRYLVKRTGEKVFLECVQDMDHENMFWYRQDPGLGLRLIYFSYDVKMKEKGDIPEGYSVSREKKERFSLILESASTNQTSMYLCATRPPSNTEAFFGQGTRLTVV.

The chain employs TRBV12-5 and TRBJ2-1; D call uncertain. The CDR3 has 14 amino acids. The V gene's germline CDR1 is LGHNT and CDR2 FRNRAP. V lost 1 base and J lost 8, with 12 bases in between. The DNA of the CDR3 is TGTGCTAGTGGTTTGGACATTAAGGATGATGAGCAGTTCTTC. It translates to CASGLDIKDDEQFF.

The chain couples TRBV7-9 to TRBJ2-7; TRBD2 might be the D (5 bases). The length of the CDR3 is 16 residues. Germline CDR1 SEHNR, CDR2 FQNEAQ (reference sequence). Trimming took off 5 bases at V and 0 bases at J, with 17 bases between the two ends. For the CDR3, the DNA is TGTGCCAGCAGCGGAGAAGCGGATAGGAGCTCCTACGAGCAGTACTTC. Amino acid sequence: CASSGEADRSSYEQYF. Using reference TRBV7-9 and TRBJ2-7 for the parts outside the CDR3, the full variable domain is DTGVSQNPRHKITKRGQNVTFRCDPISEHNRLYWYRQTLGQGPEFLTYFQNEAQLEKSRLLSDRFSAERPKGSFSTLEIQRTEQGDSAMYLCASSGEADRSSYEQYFGPGTRLTVT.

V and J are TRBV19 and TRBJ2-7; perhaps TRBD2 as D (6 bases). From germline, CDR1 is LNHDA and CDR2 SQIVND (reference sequence). V lost 4 bases, J lost 0 bases, and 10 bases lay in between. This CDR3 spans 14 amino acids. The CDR3 loop is CASSTDGSSYEQYF. The CDR3, as DNA: TGTGCCAGTAGTACGGACGGGAGCTCCTACGAGCAGTACTTC.